This record looks at one T cell receptor beta chain sequence and its context. What it binds is not known. This entry comes from a study of T cells expressing NK-cell markers. About the study: The study drew TCR beta repertoires from sorted CD3+CD56+NKG2C+, CD3+CD56+NKG2C- and CD3+CD56-NKG2C+ T cells.

TCRdb derives one entry per CDR3 protein from the 5' RACE reads, leaving out DNA. Its listing shows 120,000 to 150,000 distinct CDR3 sequences. Broader study findings: It remained uncertain whether the expanded NKG2C+ T cell clones were specific for HCMV antigens. Of CD8+ T cells, roughly 1.0-7.5% belonged to dominant NKG2C+ clonotypes in 5 to 7 donors.

The length of the CDR3 is 14 residues. The material sequenced was blood T cells: a sorted CD56 or NKG2C T cell subset, CD4+ or CD8+ T cells, or bulk PBMC T cells (not recorded which). V and J are TRBV12-3 or TRBV12-4 and TRBJ1-2. This sequence was found in a man aged 18 to 30 in good health. This chain's CDR3 is CASSTRGTSPGYTF.